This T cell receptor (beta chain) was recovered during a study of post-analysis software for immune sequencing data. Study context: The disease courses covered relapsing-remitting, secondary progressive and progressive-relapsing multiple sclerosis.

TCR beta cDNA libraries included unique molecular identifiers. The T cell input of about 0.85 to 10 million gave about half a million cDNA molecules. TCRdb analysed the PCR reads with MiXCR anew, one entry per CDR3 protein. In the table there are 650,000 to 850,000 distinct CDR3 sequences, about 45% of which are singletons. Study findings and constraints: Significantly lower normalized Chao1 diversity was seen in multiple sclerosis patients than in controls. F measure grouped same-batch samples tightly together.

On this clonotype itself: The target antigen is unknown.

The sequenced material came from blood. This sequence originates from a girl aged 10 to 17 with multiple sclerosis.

The CDR3 region has the DNA TGTGCCAGCAGTTCCGGGACGCGGGACGAGCAGTACTTC. It is translated as CASSSGTRDEQYF. V is TRBV6-2 or TRBV6-3 and J is TRBJ2-5, with D possibly called TRBD1 or TRBD2 (5 bases each). The closer fit of TRBJ2-7 to the DNA end suggests the J call may be wrong. Germline CDR1 and CDR2: MNHEY and SVGEGT. The CDR3 sequence is 13 residues long.